This T cell receptor (beta chain) was captured in a study of cytomegalovirus exposure and HLA in healthy donors. The germline CDR1 and CDR2 sequences are SSHAT and FNYEAQ (reference sequence). The CDR3 sequence is 18 residues long. This clone was seen a single time. At one end the junction does not follow the germline gene, possibly because of a read error. Vbeta (60) and Jbeta (13) primers were used in the PCR. The method was immunoSEQ multiplex PCR; TCRdb's version includes in-frame clones alone and lacks a portion of them. The table includes 200,000 to 250,000 clones, approximately 82% detected once.

This rearrangement joins TRBV7-7 to TRBJ2-3, with TRBD1 matching 9 bases. This receptor was identified in a woman aged 55-69 years in good health and CMV-seropositive. The sequenced material came from PBMCs. CDR3 amino acids: CASSQHPGQGLHTDTQYF. CDR3 DNA: TGTGCTAGCAGCCAACATCCGGGACAGGGACTCCACACAGATACGCAGTATTTT.